Each of the 21 T cell receptor beta chains below was sequenced from the same sample in a study of OX40 agonist ivuxolimab in advanced cancers. The library came from the immunoSEQ multiplex PCR assay. Imported from immuneACCESS, the table was reduced by TCRdb to in-frame sequences with V and J called. These copies leave out some clones; in studies compared against another copy, an unresolved V gene accounts for under half, and the cause of the remainder is not known. The sample contains just under 80,000 clones, approximately 91% of them found a single time. 0.3% to 0.45% of the sample is held by the ten biggest clonotypes. The material was CD4+ or CD8+ T cells sorted from blood, obtained in a trial of the OX40 agonist ivuxolimab. These receptors all come from an adult with an advanced solid tumor such as melanoma, head and neck, liver or kidney cancer.

The sample holds a few counts of this clone. V usage is TRBV10-2 and J usage is TRBJ2-1; possibly TRBD1 for D (5 bases). In germline, CDR1 is WSHSY, CDR2 SAAADI. V was shortened by 0 bases and J by 9 bases, with 9 bases between the two germline ends. CDR3 length: 13 residues. The CDR3 region has the DNA TGCGCCAGCAGTGAGTCGACAGCTGGTGAGCAGTTCTTC. This translates into CASSESTAGEQFF.

V and J are TRBV5-8 and TRBJ1-4; D may be TRBD1 (6 bases). The CDR3 has 15 residues. The V end was cut by 2 bases, the J end by 3 bases, with 11 bases between. CDR1 is SGHTS and CDR2 is YDEGEE in the germline V gene. CDR3 in DNA: TGTGCCAGCAGCTTCAGGGGTTCGGCTAATGAAAAACTGTTTTTT. It translates to CASSFRGSANEKLFF. Drawing the rest from reference TRBV5-8 and TRBJ1-4, the complete variable domain is EAGVTQSPTHLIKTRGQQATLRCSPISGHTSVYWYQQALGLGLQFLLWYDEGEERNRGNFPPRFSGRQFPNYSSELNVNALELEDSALYLCASSFRGSANEKLFFGSGTQLSVL.

This clone was seen a single time. V gene TRBV19 combines with J gene TRBJ1-2; 7 bases map to TRBD1. The germline CDR1 and CDR2 sequences are LNHDA and SQIVND (reference sequence). The J segment lost 4 bases and the V segment lost 1 base, leaving 9 bases of the junction unmatched. This CDR3 has 16 residues. Written as DNA, the CDR3 is TGTGCCAGTAGTATAGCCCTATCGGCAGGGGGCTATGGCTACACCTTC. Translating it yields CASSIALSAGGYGYTF. The entire variable domain, with the rest obtained from reference TRBV19 and TRBJ1-2, is as follows: DGGITQSPKYLFRKEGQNVTLSCEQNLNHDAMYWYRQDPGQGLRLIYYSQIVNDFQKGDIAEGYSVSREKKESFPLTVTSAQKNPTAFYLCASSIALSAGGYGYTFGSGTRLTVV.

This chain connects TRBV19 to TRBJ2-5; D gene uncertain. The germline gives CDR1 LNHDA, CDR2 SQIVND (reference sequence). The CDR3 consists of 10 residues. Trimming took off 7 bases at V and 5 bases at J, with 5 bases between the two ends. The CDR3 protein is CASNWETQYF. CDR3 bases: TGTGCCAGTAATTGGGAGACCCAGTACTTC.

The CDR3 region is CATSRDQGGSTEAFF. Written as DNA, the CDR3 is TGTGCCACCAGCAGAGATCAGGGTGGGAGCACTGAAGCTTTCTTT. The genes are TRBV15 and TRBJ1-1; tentative D call: TRBD1 (5 bases). The CDR3 covers 15 residues. The ends were cut back, 0 bases at V and 4 bases at J, with 12 bases in the middle. The germline CDR1 and CDR2 sequences are LNHNV and YYDKDF (reference sequence).

V usage is TRBV19 and J usage is TRBJ1-2; D gene ambiguous. This CDR3 comprises 13 residues. The V and J ends lost 3 bases and 2 bases respectively, with 7 bases between them. Germline CDR1 is LNHDA and CDR2 is SQIVND (reference sequence). DNA for the CDR3: TGTGCCAGTAGTATGAATAGGAACTATGGCTACACCTTC. This encodes CASSMNRNYGYTF.

The chain carries TRBV7-2 and TRBJ2-7; 8 bases fit TRBD1. The CDR3 is 15 amino acids. Germline V CDR1 and CDR2: SGHTA, FQGNSA. J lost 0 bases, V lost 5 bases, and 6 bases had no gene match. The CDR3 DNA follows: TGTGCCAGCAGCCAGGGGGCCGCGACCTCCTACGAGCAGTACTTC. Its translation: CASSQGAATSYEQYF.

A few counts support this clone. The chain recombines TRBV12-5 with TRBJ1-1; D unresolved. Germline CDR1 is LGHNT and CDR2 is FRNRAP. The CDR3 sequence is 15 residues long. V was pared by 5 bases and J by 1 base, with 14 bases between. The CDR3 nucleotides read TGTGCTAGTGGTCCCACGGGAGGCACGAACACTGAAGCTTTCTTT. This sequence encodes CASGPTGGTNTEAFF.

This chain joins TRBV19 and TRBJ2-1; 16 nucleotides match TRBD2. CDR1 and CDR2 (germline): LNHDA, SQIVND (reference sequence). The CDR3 runs to 23 residues. After removal of 8 bases from V and 2 bases from J, the junction contained 24 bases not matched to a gene. The CDR3 reads CASASGGRKRFGTSGRAYNEQFF. The CDR3 DNA follows: TGTGCCAGTGCCTCCGGCGGCAGAAAACGGTTCGGGACTAGCGGGAGGGCCTACAATGAGCAGTTCTTC.

Only one count was recorded for this clone. The DNA of the CDR3 is TGTGCCAGCAGTTCCCGCTTTGAGGGGTTTAATGGCTACACCTTC. Residues: CASSSRFEGFNGYTF. This rearrangement joins TRBV6-5 to TRBJ1-2; TRBD1 is a possible D gene (5 bases). Trimming took 4 bases from V and 6 from J, leaving 18 bases between them. Germline lookup yields CDR1 MNHEY and CDR2 SVGAGI. This CDR3 spans 15 amino acids.

The genes are TRBV11-1 and TRBJ1-1; TRBD1 might be the D (5 bases). The CDR3 runs to 15 residues. Germline CDR1 reads SGHAT; CDR2 reads FQDESV (reference sequence). Trimming took 4 bases from V and 5 from J, leaving 17 bases between them. The CDR3 DNA reads as TGTGCCAGCAGCTCGGTCAGGGTTCGAATAACTGAAGCTTTCTTT. Protein sequence: CASSSVRVRITEAFF.

Notes on this clone: This CDR3 is also generated by other DNA sequences in the sample. V usage is TRBV5-4 and J usage is TRBJ2-3; D not resolved. The ends were cut back, 4 bases at V and 0 bases at J, with 6 bases in the middle. The CDR3 is 13 residues long. Germline V CDR1 and CDR2: SGHNT, YYREEE (reference sequence). CDR3 DNA sequence: TGTGCCAGCAGCCTGGCCAGCACAGATACGCAGTATTTT. It yields the protein CASSLASTDTQYF.

The chain carries TRBV27 and TRBJ2-7; D unresolved. The ends were cut back, 0 bases at V and 6 bases at J, with 12 bases in the middle. The CDR3 has 14 residues. Germline values: CDR1 MNHEY, CDR2 SMNVEV (reference sequence). The CDR3 spells CASSLSRDTFEQYF. In DNA, the CDR3 is TGTGCCAGCAGTTTATCGCGAGACACTTTCGAGCAGTACTTC.

This sequence joins TRBV7-9 and TRBJ2-1; TRBD1 matches at 12 bases. Trimming cost V 0 bases and J 9 bases; bases outside gene matches: 3. The length of the CDR3 is 15 residues. Germline V gene data show CDR1 as SEHNR and CDR2 as FQNEAQ (reference sequence). CDR3 sequence reads: CASSLAGQGAAEQFF. The CDR3 DNA reads TGTGCCAGCAGCTTAGCGGGACAGGGGGCGGCTGAGCAGTTCTTC.

V and J are TRBV25-1 and TRBJ2-1; the D is unclear. This CDR3 is 15 amino acids long. The V and J ends lost 1 base and 2 bases respectively, with 9 bases between them. Germline loops: CDR1 MGHDK, CDR2 SYGVNS. The CDR3 sequence: CASSELEHPYNEQFF. CDR3 DNA sequence: TGTGCCAGCAGTGAATTGGAGCACCCCTACAATGAGCAGTTCTTC. The whole variable domain, remainder taken from reference TRBV25-1 and TRBJ2-1, is EADIYQTPRYLVIGTGKKITLECSQTMGHDKMYWYQQDPGMELHLIHYSYGVNSTEKGDLSSESTVSRIRTEHFPLTLESARPSHTSQYLCASSELEHPYNEQFFGPGTRLTVL.

The chain employs TRBV30 and TRBJ1-1; maybe TRBD1 (6 bases). V lost 0 bases, J lost 11 bases, and 16 bases lay in between. This CDR3 is built from 13 residues. CDR1 is GTSNPN, CDR2 SVGIG, per germline (reference sequence). The CDR3 DNA sequence: TGTGCCTGGAGTGTTCGACCGGGACAAACGGCTTTCTTT. This gives the protein CAWSVRPGQTAFF.

The rearrangement uses TRBV7-8 and TRBJ2-1; 8 bases line up with TRBD2. The CDR3 runs to 14 residues. Germline CDR1 reads SGHVS; CDR2 reads FQNEAQ. Trimming at V came to 5 bases and at J to 8 bases, leaving 8 bases not matched to a gene. The CDR3 region has the DNA TGTGCCAGCAGCCCGGGGACTAGAGTCCATGAGCAGTTCTTC. The encoded protein is CASSPGTRVHEQFF.

This clone was observed a few times. The chain carries TRBV19 and TRBJ2-5; 10 bases map to TRBD2. Looked up from germline, CDR1 is LNHDA and CDR2 is SQIVND (reference sequence). The CDR3 sequence is 15 residues long. Losses at the gene ends were 5 bases for V and 2 bases for J; bases not matched to a gene: 5. Here the CDR3 DNA reads TGTGCCAGTAGTCCTGGGACTAGCGCACAAGAGACCCAGTACTTC. Residues: CASSPGTSAQETQYF.

The rearrangement uses TRBV4-3 and TRBJ2-7; D gene unclear. There are 14 residues in the CDR3. The V and J ends lost 0 bases and 5 bases respectively, with 11 bases between them. Germline V gene data show CDR1 as LGHNA and CDR2 as YSLEER. The CDR3 loop reads CASSQDLGFDEQYF. CDR3 sequence (DNA): TGCGCCAGCAGCCAAGATCTAGGGTTCGACGAGCAGTACTTC.

The table lists this clone with a count of one. The chain employs TRBV5-4 and TRBJ2-2, with D perhaps matching TRBD2 (6 bases). Germline lookup yields CDR1 SGHNT and CDR2 YYREEE (reference sequence). V was shortened by 3 bases and J by 5 bases, with 11 bases between the two germline ends. The CDR3 spans 14 residues. The CDR3 nucleotides are TGTGCCAGCAGCTCTCCAGGGACTACCGGGGAGCTGTTTTTT. Translating it yields CASSSPGTTGELFF.

The chain recombines TRBV15 with TRBJ2-2, with no clear D. Germline assignment: CDR1 LNHNV and CDR2 YYDKDF (reference sequence). Trimming left V 0 bases short and J 4 bases short, with 6 bases between. The CDR3 length is 14 residues. CDR3 amino acids: CATSRDSVTGELFF. CDR3 DNA sequence: TGTGCCACCAGCAGAGACTCTGTCACCGGGGAGCTGTTTTTT. Drawing the rest from reference TRBV15 and TRBJ2-2, the complete variable domain is DAMVIQNPRYQVTQFGKPVTLSCSQTLNHNVMYWYQQKSSQAPKLLFHYYDKDFNNEADTPDNFQSRRPNTSFCFLDIRSPGLGDTAMYLCATSRDSVTGELFFGEGSRLTVL.